The clone carrying this T cell receptor (beta chain) was seen a few times. Its antigen is not identified. The data originate from a study of response to subunit inactivated influenza vaccine. Whole-study findings and limits: Each seasonal influenza vaccination, the authors suggested, recruits few new T cells.

Using its own MiXCR run on the RT-PCR reads, TCRdb lists one record per CDR3 protein. Altogether about 520,000 distinct CDR3 sequences are present, around 7.9% being singletons, with the ten largest covering roughly 13%. Trimming stripped 4 bases from V and 5 bases from J, with 9 bases between. The CDR3 consists of 12 residues. The chain combines TRBV12-3 or TRBV12-4 with TRBJ2-7; D tentatively reads TRBD1 or TRBD2 (5 bases each). The sample in question was PBMCs from blood, obtained roughly 24 months after vaccination. This TCR came from a man in his fifties or sixties who received an inactivated influenza vaccine. CDR3 protein: CASSSGPHEQYF. CDR3 nucleotides: TGTGCCAGCAGTTCGGGACCCCACGAGCAGTACTTC.